These 26 T cell receptor beta chains were sequenced from one sample in a study of T cells in Graves' hyperthyroidism and ophthalmopathy. TCR beta CDR3 regions were amplified from RNA transcripts. The HTBI primer set served for first-round RT-PCR of the TCR CDR3. TCRdb ran MiXCR on the multiplex PCR reads and lists one entry per CDR3 protein. Here the sample spans fewer than 900,000 distinct CDR3 sequences, 18% being singletons. The source material was blood. All receptors come from a woman between 45 and 60 years old with Graves' hyperthyroidism that later progressed to Graves' ophthalmopathy.

This clonotype was detected a few times. The J gene is TRBJ1-1, the V gene TRBV29-1; 7 nucleotides line up with TRBD1. The germline V gene has CDR1 SQVTM and CDR2 ANQGSEA. The V and J ends lost 5 bases and 8 bases, in that order; junction bases with no gene match: 8. The CDR3 is made up of 12 amino acids. CDR3 DNA: TGCAGCGTTCCGTTGGCAGGGGGGGAAGCTTTCTTT. This codes for CSVPLAGGEAFF.

There are many counts of this clonotype. The chain links TRBV7-3 to TRBJ2-3; D is uncertain. The germline gives CDR1 SGHTA, CDR2 FQGTGA. V lost 1 base, J lost 4 bases, and 6 bases lay in between. This CDR3 contains 13 residues. CDR3 bases: TGTGCCAGCAGCTTAAAGGGCTCAGATACGCAGTATTTT. This translates into CASSLKGSDTQYF.

This clonotype came up once. The rearrangement uses TRBV10-3 and TRBJ2-3; D assignment may be TRBD1 or TRBD2 (5 bases each). Germline CDR1 is ENHRY and CDR2 is SYGVKD. V was clipped by 0 bases and J by 2 bases, with 9 bases between them. This CDR3 comprises 15 residues. CDR3 sequence reads: CAISESRGATDTQYF. CDR3 DNA sequence: TGTGCCATCAGTGAGTCGAGAGGGGCCACAGATACGCAGTATTTT.

This clonotype was found a few times. The rearrangement uses TRBV6-9 and TRBJ2-2; TRBD1 might be the D (5 bases). Trimming removed 2 bases from V and 1 base from J, with 8 bases in between. The CDR3 spans 15 residues. In germline, CDR1 is MNHGY, CDR2 SVAAGI. The CDR3 nucleotides read TGTGCCAGCAGTTATACAGGAGAGAACACCGGGGAGCTGTTTTTT. Translated, it gives CASSYTGENTGELFF.

This clonotype has a handful of counts. The chain employs TRBV12-3 or TRBV12-4 and TRBJ1-6; possibly TRBD1 for D (5 bases). This CDR3 is built from 14 residues. Deletions cut 2 bases from V and 9 bases from J, with 11 bases between. This chain's CDR3 is CASSLMAGLSPLHF. The CDR3 coding sequence is TGTGCCAGCAGTTTAATGGCAGGGCTTTCACCCCTCCACTTT.

This chain joins TRBV10-3 and TRBJ1-4; D is unresolved. Germline V gene data show CDR1 as ENHRY and CDR2 as SYGVKD. The V end was cut by 5 bases, the J end by 8 bases, with 21 bases between. The length of the CDR3 is 16 residues. CDR3 coding DNA: TGTGCCATCAGTCCCACTGTGGACCTAGTGGGGGAAAAACTGTTTTTT. It is translated as CAISPTVDLVGEKLFF.

This clonotype was recorded a few times. The V call is TRBV11-1, the J call TRBJ1-2, with D unresolved. Germline CDR1 SGHAT, CDR2 FQDESV (reference sequence). The CDR3 contains 13 residues. V lost 5 bases and J 4 bases, leaving 11 bases between the germline ends. CDR3 amino acids: CASSPHGVYGYTF. CDR3 DNA sequence: TGTGCCAGCAGCCCCCACGGGGTCTATGGCTACACCTTC.

In its sample, this clonotype was seen a few times. The chain couples TRBV19 to TRBJ1-1; a weak D match, TRBD1 (6 bases). V was trimmed by 4 bases and J by 4 bases, leaving 13 bases between them. The CDR3 contains 14 residues. In germline, CDR1 is LNHDA, CDR2 SQIVND (reference sequence). The CDR3 DNA reads as TGTGCCAGTAGTAGATCGACAGGTGGCACTGAAGCTTTCTTT. Its translation: CASSRSTGGTEAFF. Combining the CDR3 with reference TRBV19 and TRBJ1-1 gives the whole variable domain DGGITQSPKYLFRKEGQNVTLSCEQNLNHDAMYWYRQDPGQGLRLIYYSQIVNDFQKGDIAEGYSVSREKKESFPLTVTSAQKNPTAFYLCASSRSTGGTEAFFGQGTRLTVV.

V is TRBV30 and J is TRBJ1-6; D unresolved. There are 12 residues in the CDR3. Trimming took 6 bases from V and 8 from J, leaving 11 bases between them. Germline V gene sequence: CDR1 GTSNPN, CDR2 SVGIG (reference sequence). CDR3 DNA: TGTGCCTGCTTTCTCGGGGATTCACCCCTCCACTTT. Amino acid sequence: CACFLGDSPLHF.

This clonotype was found many times. The DNA of the CDR3 is TGCAGTGCCCGTCCGAACACTGAAGCTTTCTTT. Its protein is CSARPNTEAFF. The J gene is TRBJ1-1, the V gene TRBV20-1; D unclear. V gave up 6 bases and J gave up 1 base, with 6 bases separating them. The germline V gene has CDR1 DFQATT and CDR2 SNEGSKA (reference sequence). This CDR3 comprises 11 residues.

This clonotype was seen many times. The chain recombines TRBV2 with TRBJ2-7; D possibly corresponds to TRBD1 (6 bases). The V end was cut by 2 bases, the J end by 3 bases, with 14 bases between. Germline CDR1 SNHLY, CDR2 FYNNEI. This CDR3 is 15 amino acids long. The DNA for the CDR3 is TGTGCCAGCAGTGAAATGGGGGCGCGGAACTACGAGCAGTACTTC. Amino acid sequence: CASSEMGARNYEQYF.

This chain links TRBV6-2 or TRBV6-3 with TRBJ2-6; D remains ambiguous. The CDR3 length is 16 residues. Germline-derived CDR1 and CDR2 are MNHEY and SVGEGT. Trimming took 4 bases from V and 0 from J, leaving 10 bases between them. The CDR3 protein is CASSSISASGANVLTF. The CDR3 coding sequence is TGTGCCAGCAGTTCTATTTCGGCCTCTGGGGCCAACGTCCTGACTTTC.

The chain employs TRBV3-1 and TRBJ2-7; TRBD2 matches at 8 bases. The ends lost 5 bases at V and 3 bases at J; junction bases unmatched: 12. This CDR3 comprises 16 residues. Germline CDR1 LGHDT, CDR2 YNNKEL (reference sequence). CDR3 nucleotide sequence: TGTGCCAGCAGCTACGGGGGGGACGGCCATGGCTACGAGCAGTACTTC. Translated: CASSYGGDGHGYEQYF.

A few counts support this clonotype. One base away lies a much larger clone, so this may be a sequencing read error. In this CDR3 the conserved last residue, phenylalanine or tryptophan, is missing, so a read error is likely. This chain uses TRBV18 with TRBJ2-3; D gene unclear. V was pared by 2 bases and J by 4 bases, with 4 bases between. Germline assignment: CDR1 KGHSH and CDR2 LQKENI. This CDR3 has 12 amino acids. This CDR3 is CASSPNADTQYS. The CDR3 DNA sequence: TGTGCCAGCTCACCAAATGCAGATACGCAGTATTCT.

The V call is TRBV6-2 or TRBV6-3, the J call TRBJ2-1, with 9 bases matching TRBD2. CDR3 length: 16 amino acids. V shed 0 bases, J shed 10 bases, and the junction held 10 bases outside the gene matches. The germline CDR1 and CDR2 sequences are MNHEY and SVGEGT. The CDR3 sequence is CASSYSSRGGAGEQFF. Written as DNA, the CDR3 is TGTGCCAGCAGTTACTCGAGTCGCGGGGGGGCCGGGGAGCAGTTCTTC.

This clonotype has just a few counts. CDR3 in DNA: TGTGCCAGCAGCGCCCAGACAGGGGTTGGCAATGAGCAGTTCTTC. Translating it yields CASSAQTGVGNEQFF. The V and J genes are TRBV9 and TRBJ2-1; 8 bases line up with TRBD1. V dropped 3 bases and J dropped 6; count of bases not matched to a gene: 8. The CDR3 extends over 15 amino acids. Germline CDR1 is SGDLS and CDR2 is YYNGEE.

In this sample, this clonotype turned up many times. V is TRBV5-1 and J is TRBJ1-1, with D perhaps TRBD1 (5 bases). The CDR3 covers 15 residues. V was shortened by 1 base and J by 3 bases, with 13 bases between the two germline ends. Germline values: CDR1 SGHRS, CDR2 YFSETQ. DNA of the CDR3: TGCGCCAGCAGCTTGTTGGGGGTGAGGGACACTGAAGCTTTCTTT. Translation: CASSLLGVRDTEAFF.

Many counts were recorded for this clonotype. The rearrangement links TRBV20-1 to TRBJ2-5; 12 bases are a match to TRBD2. The CDR3 length is 13 residues. Germline assignment: CDR1 DFQATT and CDR2 SNEGSKA (reference sequence). V dropped 3 bases and J dropped 5; count of bases not matched to a gene: 1. The CDR3 DNA sequence: TGCAGTGCTAGGCTAGCGGGGGGGGAGACCCAGTACTTC. Translated: CSARLAGGETQYF.

The CDR3 loop reads CASSELSGGRPGYTF. The CDR3 DNA sequence: TGTGCCAGCAGTGAATTATCGGGGGGCAGGCCTGGCTACACCTTC. The chain couples TRBV25-1 to TRBJ1-2, with D maybe TRBD1 (6 bases). The CDR3 loop spans 15 amino acids. Germline CDR1 is MGHDK and CDR2 is SYGVNS. The V end was cut by 1 base, the J end by 7 bases, with 16 bases between.

This clonotype was detected only a few times. This chain uses TRBV20-1 with TRBJ1-1; 7 bases map to TRBD1. The CDR3 is made up of 14 amino acids. Germline V gene sequence: CDR1 DFQATT, CDR2 SNEGSKA (reference sequence). J was trimmed by 1 base and V by 2 bases; bases with no gene match: 4. CDR3 sequence reads: CSARWTGPNTEAFF. The CDR3 DNA reads as TGCAGTGCTAGATGGACAGGTCCGAACACTGAAGCTTTCTTT.

At least ten counts were recorded for this clonotype. The chain joins TRBV7-8 to TRBJ1-1, with D maybe TRBD1 (5 bases). V dropped 4 bases and J dropped 3 bases, with 15 bases sitting between them. Looked up from germline, CDR1 is SGHVS and CDR2 is FQNEAQ. This CDR3 comprises 15 residues. CDR3 bases: TGTGCCAGCAGCTGGTGGGGGATCGAGGACACTGAAGCTTTCTTT. This gives the protein CASSWWGIEDTEAFF.

The rearrangement uses TRBV12-3 or TRBV12-4 and TRBJ2-2; TRBD1 matches 9 bases. The CDR3 loop spans 15 amino acids. The ends lost 5 bases at V and 7 bases at J; junction bases unmatched: 8. Here the CDR3 reads CASSTGQGRGGELFF. Here the CDR3 DNA reads TGTGCCAGCAGTACGGGACAGGGCAGGGGCGGGGAGCTGTTTTTT.

The chain uses TRBV27 and TRBJ1-2, with TRBD1 matching 9 bases. The V gene end was trimmed by 6 bases and the J gene end by 4 bases; junction bases not matched to a gene: 9. Germline V CDR1 and CDR2: MNHEY, SMNVEV (reference sequence). The CDR3 runs to 15 residues. CDR3: CASSQGGQGGYGYTF. As DNA, the CDR3 is TGTGCCAGCAGCCAGGGGGGACAGGGCGGCTATGGCTACACCTTC.

The count of this clonotype is one. V and J are TRBV9 and TRBJ2-3; 9 bases agree with TRBD2. Per the germline V gene, CDR1 is SGDLS and CDR2 is YYNGEE. J lost 11 bases, V lost 0 bases, and 4 bases had no gene match. This CDR3 has 13 residues. The CDR3 loop reads CASSVGELAGQYF. DNA for the CDR3: TGTGCCAGCAGCGTAGGGGAACTAGCGGGGCAGTATTTT.

This clonotype was picked up many times. The gene calls are TRBV5-1 and TRBJ2-3; D may be TRBD1 (6 bases). Trimming removed 1 base from V and 4 bases from J, with 10 bases in between. The CDR3 extends over 14 amino acids. Per the germline V gene, CDR1 is SGHRS and CDR2 is YFSETQ. CDR3 DNA sequence: TGCGCCAGCAGCTTGAGTCAGGGGCCAGATACGCAGTATTTT. Its translation: CASSLSQGPDTQYF.

This clonotype appeared many times. The J gene is TRBJ2-2, the V gene TRBV18, with D possibly being TRBD2 (5 bases). Germline V CDR1 and CDR2: KGHSH, LQKENI. The V end was cut by 8 bases, the J end by 4 bases, with 8 bases between. This CDR3 is 12 amino acids long. CDR3 nucleotides: TGTGCCAGCCAAACTAGCACCGGGGAGCTGTTTTTT. Amino acid sequence: CASQTSTGELFF.